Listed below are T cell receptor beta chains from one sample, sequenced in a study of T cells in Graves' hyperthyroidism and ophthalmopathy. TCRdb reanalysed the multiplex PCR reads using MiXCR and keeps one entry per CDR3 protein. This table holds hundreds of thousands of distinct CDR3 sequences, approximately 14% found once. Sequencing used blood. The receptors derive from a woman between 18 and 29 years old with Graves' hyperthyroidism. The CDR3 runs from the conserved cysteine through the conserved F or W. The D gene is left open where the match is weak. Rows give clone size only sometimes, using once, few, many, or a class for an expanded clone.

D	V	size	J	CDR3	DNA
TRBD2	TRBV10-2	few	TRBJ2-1	CASSWGGVNEQFF	TGCGCCAGCAGTTGGGGGGGGGTGAATGAGCAGTTCTTC
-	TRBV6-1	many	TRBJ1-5	CASRIIGVANQPQHF	TGTGCCAGCAGGATTATAGGCGTTGCCAATCAGCCCCAGCATTTT
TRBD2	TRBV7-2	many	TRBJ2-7	CASSLAGGVYEQYF	TGTGCCAGCAGCTTAGCGGGAGGGGTCTACGAGCAGTACTTC
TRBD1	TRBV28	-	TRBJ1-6	CASSPSRTGGLGYNSPLHF	TGTGCCAGCAGCCCAAGTAGAACAGGGGGCCTAGGTTATAATTCACCCCTCCACTTT
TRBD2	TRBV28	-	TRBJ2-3	CACEPSGIGAADTQYF	TGTGCCTGCGAACCTAGCGGGATAGGTGCCGCAGATACGCAGTATTTT
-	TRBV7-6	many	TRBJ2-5	CASSSTGTLYQETQYF	TGTGCCAGCAGTTCGACCGGGACGCTGTACCAAGAGACCCAGTACTTC
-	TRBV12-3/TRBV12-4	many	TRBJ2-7	CASSSGWPYEQYF	TGTGCCAGCAGCTCGGGGTGGCCCTACGAGCAGTACTTC
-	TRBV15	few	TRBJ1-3	CATSRATGNSGNTIYF	TGTGCCACCAGCAGAGCAACAGGGAACTCTGGAAACACCATATATTTT
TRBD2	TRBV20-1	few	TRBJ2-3	CSASRTRGGDTQYF	TGCAGTGCTAGCCGCACCCGGGGGGGAGATACGCAGTATTTT
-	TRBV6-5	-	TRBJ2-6	CASSYSPGANVLTF	TGTGCCAGCAGTTACTCCCCAGGGGCCAACGTCCTGACTTTC
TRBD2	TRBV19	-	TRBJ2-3	CASSRLAGLRTDTQYF	TGTGCCAGTAGTAGGCTAGCGGGGCTTCGCACAGATACGCAGTATTTT
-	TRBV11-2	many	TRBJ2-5	CASSRTAGETQYF	TGTGCCAGCAGCAGGACAGCTGGGGAGACCCAGTACTTC
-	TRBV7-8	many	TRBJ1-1	CASSLGDKGLVEAFF	TGTGCCAGCAGCTTAGGGGACAAGGGGCTTGTTGAAGCTTTCTTT
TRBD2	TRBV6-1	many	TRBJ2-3	CASSPKAGAIDTQYF	TGTGCCAGCAGCCCGAAAGCGGGAGCTATTGATACGCAGTATTTT
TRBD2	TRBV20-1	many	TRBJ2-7	CSARDIPAAGAYEQYF	TGCAGTGCTAGAGATATCCCAGCGGCGGGGGCCTACGAGCAGTACTTC
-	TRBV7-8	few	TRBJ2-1	CASSLALADYNEQFF	TGTGCCAGCAGCTTAGCCTTAGCGGACTACAATGAGCAGTTCTTC
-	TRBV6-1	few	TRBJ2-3	CASSEGLGSTDTQYF	TGTGCCAGCAGTGAAGGACTCGGTAGCACAGATACGCAGTATTTT
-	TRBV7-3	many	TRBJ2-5	CASSLTGRSETQYF	TGTGCCAGCAGCTTAACTGGCCGATCGGAGACCCAGTACTTC
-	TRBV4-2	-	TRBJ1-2	CASSQEWGTNYGYTF	TGTGCCAGCAGCCAAGAATGGGGGACTAACTATGGCTACACCTTC
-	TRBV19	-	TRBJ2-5	CASSWRAGETQYF	TGTGCCAGTAGTTGGAGGGCTGGGGAGACCCAGTACTTC
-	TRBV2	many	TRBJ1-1	CASSDIQGNTEAFF	TGTGCCAGCAGTGATATCCAGGGGAACACTGAAGCTTTCTTT
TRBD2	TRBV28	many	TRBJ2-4	CASSLRGGAKNIQYF	TGTGCCAGCAGTTTACGGGGGGGGGCCAAAAACATTCAGTACTTC
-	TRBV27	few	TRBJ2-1	CASRKGSYNEQFF	TGTGCCAGCAGGAAAGGGTCCTACAATGAGCAGTTCTTC
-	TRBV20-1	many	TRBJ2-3	CSASGGRPRMDTQYF	TGCAGTGCTAGCGGGGGCCGGCCTAGGATGGATACGCAGTATTTT
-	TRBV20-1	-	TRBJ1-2	CSARVREGFYGYTF	TGCAGTGCTAGAGTTAGGGAAGGTTTCTATGGCTACACCTTC
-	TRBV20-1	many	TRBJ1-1	CSASVRVEAFF	TGCAGTGCTAGCGTCAGGGTGGAAGCTTTCTTT
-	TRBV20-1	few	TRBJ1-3	CSAFDRAGNTIYF	TGCAGTGCTTTTGACAGAGCTGGAAACACCATATATTTT
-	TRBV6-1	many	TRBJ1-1	CASSPGPGNTEAFF	TGTGCCAGCAGCCCAGGGCCGGGGAACACTGAAGCTTTCTTT
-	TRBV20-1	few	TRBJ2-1	CSARGGPNYNEQFF	TGCAGTGCCCGAGGGGGACCTAACTACAATGAGCAGTTCTTC
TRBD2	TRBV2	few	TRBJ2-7	CASSKKRGASYEQYF	TGTGCCAGCAGTAAAAAGCGGGGGGCTTCCTACGAGCAGTACTTC
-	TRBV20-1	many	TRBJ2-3	CSARSAVSDTQYF	TGCAGTGCTAGATCTGCTGTCTCAGATACGCAGTATTTT
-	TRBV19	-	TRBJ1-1	CASSIGYGDTEAFF	TGTGCCAGTAGTATCGGGTACGGGGACACTGAAGCTTTCTTT
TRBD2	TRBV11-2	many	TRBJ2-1	CATGKKSLAGGQNEQFF	TGTGCCACCGGGAAAAAATCACTAGCGGGAGGTCAAAATGAGCAGTTCTTC